Listed below are T cell receptor beta chains from one sample, sequenced in a study of blood T cell repertoires in COVID-19. TCRdb's table, derived via immunoSEQ multiplex PCR, lists solely in-frame clones and lacks some. This table holds about 240,000 clones, 70% to 90% found once. Input material: peripheral blood. Receptors were obtained from a woman aged 55-69 years with active or convalescent COVID-19. CDR3s include the opening cysteine and the closing phenylalanine or tryptophan. D genes are given only for firm matches. The size of a clone is reported for some rows only, either as once, few or many, or as a class for expanded clones.

>TRBJ2-1|.|TRBD2|TRBV11-3
TGTGCCAGCAGCCCAACCGGCGTAGCGGGAGCCTACAATGAGCAGTTCTTC
CASSPTGVAGAYNEQFF
>TRBJ2-1|.|TRBD2|TRBV7-8
TGTGCCAGCATCCCTCGGGGGGGCCTCAATGAGCAGTTCTTC
CASIPRGGLNEQFF
>TRBJ2-1|.|TRBD2|TRBV3-1/TRBV3-2
TGTGCCAGCAGCCAAGGCGGGAGGTCCTACAATGAGCAGTTCTTC
CASSQGGRSYNEQFF
>TRBJ2-1|.|.|TRBV20-1
TGCAGTGCTAGTTCCGGAAGGAGCTCCTACAATGAGCAGTTCTTC
CSASSGRSSYNEQFF
>TRBJ1-1|.|.|TRBV5-1
TGCGCCAGCAGACGGGAAACAACGAACACTGAAGCTTTCTTT
CASRRETTNTEAFF
>TRBJ1-1|.|TRBD1|TRBV3-1/TRBV3-2
TGTGCCAGCAGCCAGATACAGGGGTCTGAAGCTTTCTTT
CASSQIQGSEAFF
>TRBJ2-7|.|TRBD1|TRBV6-2/TRBV6-3
TGTGCCAGCAGTTACCAAACAGGGGTCAACGAGCAGTACTTC
CASSYQTGVNEQYF
>TRBJ1-2|once|.|TRBV4-1
TGCGCCAGCAGCCAAGATCCAGGGGTTAAAGGGTATGGCTACACCTTC
CASSQDPGVKGYGYTF
>TRBJ2-2|.|TRBD2|TRBV29-1
TGCAGCGTGTCGGGACTAGCCGGCACCGGGGAGCTGTTTTTT
CSVSGLAGTGELFF
>TRBJ2-7|.|.|TRBV2
TGTGCCAGCAGTGAGCGGAGGCCCCAACCCTACGAGCAGTACTTC
CASSERRPQPYEQYF
>TRBJ2-6|once|.|TRBV7-2
TGTGCCAGCAGCTTAGTGGGGGGGCGTGGGGCCAACGTCCTGACTTTC
CASSLVGGRGANVLTF